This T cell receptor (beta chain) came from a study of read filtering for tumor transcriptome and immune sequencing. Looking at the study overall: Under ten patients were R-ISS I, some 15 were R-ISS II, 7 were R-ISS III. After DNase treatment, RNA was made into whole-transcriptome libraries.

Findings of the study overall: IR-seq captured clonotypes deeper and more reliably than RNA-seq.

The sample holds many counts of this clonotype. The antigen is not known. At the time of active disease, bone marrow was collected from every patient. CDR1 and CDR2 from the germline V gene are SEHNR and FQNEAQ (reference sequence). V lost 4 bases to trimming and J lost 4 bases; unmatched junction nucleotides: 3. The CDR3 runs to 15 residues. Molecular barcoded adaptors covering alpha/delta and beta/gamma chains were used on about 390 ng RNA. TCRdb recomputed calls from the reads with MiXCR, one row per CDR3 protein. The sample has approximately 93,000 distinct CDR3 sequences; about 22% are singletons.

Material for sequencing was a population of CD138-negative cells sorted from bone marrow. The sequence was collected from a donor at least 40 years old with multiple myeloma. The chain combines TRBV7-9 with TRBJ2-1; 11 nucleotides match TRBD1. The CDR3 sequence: CASSSDRGRYNEQFF. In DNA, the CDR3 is TGTGCCAGCAGCTCGGACAGGGGGCGATACAATGAGCAGTTCTTC.